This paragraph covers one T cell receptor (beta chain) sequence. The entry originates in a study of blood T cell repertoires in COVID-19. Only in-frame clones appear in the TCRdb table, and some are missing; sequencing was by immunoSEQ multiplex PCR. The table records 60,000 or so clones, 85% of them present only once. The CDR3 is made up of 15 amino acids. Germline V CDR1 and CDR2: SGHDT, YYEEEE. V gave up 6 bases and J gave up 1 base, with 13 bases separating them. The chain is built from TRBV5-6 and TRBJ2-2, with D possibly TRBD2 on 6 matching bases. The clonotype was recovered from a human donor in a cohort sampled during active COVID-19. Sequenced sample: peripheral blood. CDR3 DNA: TGTGCCAGCACATGGGGTAGCGGGAACACCGGGGAGCTGTTTTTT. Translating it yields CASTWGSGNTGELFF.